The rows below give T cell receptor beta chains drawn from one sample of a study of CD8 T cells in Susac syndrome. TCRdb re-called the immunoSEQ multiplex PCR reads through MiXCR, storing one row per CDR3 protein. The table shows 350,000 to 550,000 distinct CDR3 sequences, with 85% to 90% occurring only once. Sequencing used CD8+ T cells from PBMCs. The receptors were gathered from a human donor with multiple sclerosis. The CDR3 runs from the conserved cysteine through the conserved F or W. A D gene is named only where the DNA matches it firmly. Clone size is shown for a subset of rows, as once, few, many or a class of expanded clone.

cdr3_nt cdr3_aa d_call clone_size j_call v_call
TGCGCCAGCAGCTTGGCGACTAGCGGGGGAATCACAGATACGCAGTATTTT CASSLATSGGITDTQYF TRBD2 NA TRBJ2-3 TRBV5-1
TGTGCCAGCAGTACTTATAACCCGACAGGAAGGAAACTGTTTTTT CASSTYNPTGRKLFF NA few TRBJ1-4 TRBV27
TGCGCCAGCAGCTCCCGCTGGCGGGGGGGCTCAGGCAATGAGCAGTTCTTC CASSSRWRGGSGNEQFF TRBD2 NA TRBJ2-1 TRBV5-1
TGTGCCAGCAGCTTACCAGACACTGAAGCTTTCTTT CASSLPDTEAFF NA NA TRBJ1-1 TRBV7-9
TGTGCTAGCAGCTTGAAGAGAGAGACACGAGAGACCCAGTACTTC CASSLKRETRETQYF NA NA TRBJ2-5 TRBV7-7
TGCGCCAGCAGCCGAGTAAGACAGGGGCGAAGTTGGAACACTGAAGCTTTCTTT CASSRVRQGRSWNTEAFF TRBD1 NA TRBJ1-1 TRBV5-1
TGTGCCAGCGCTGCCCAGGGCCCCCTTGAGGCAGATACGCAGTATTTT CASAAQGPLEADTQYF NA NA TRBJ2-3 TRBV2
TGCGCCAGCAGTGAGTCGACCGGGTGGGATACGCAGTATTTT CASSESTGWDTQYF NA once TRBJ2-3 TRBV10-2
TGTGCCATCAGTGAGTCACAGGGGGGATTCTCCTACGAGCAGTACTTC CAISESQGGFSYEQYF TRBD1 NA TRBJ2-7 TRBV10-3
TGTGCCAGCAGGGGACAGAACTATGGCTACACCTTC CASRGQNYGYTF TRBD1 few TRBJ1-2 TRBV12-3/TRBV12-4
TGTGCCAGCAGCCAAGAATCCAGATACGAGCAGTACTTC CASSQESRYEQYF NA NA TRBJ2-7 TRBV14
TGCGCCAGCAACCCTCTAGCGGGCGAAACAGATACGCAGTATTTT CASNPLAGETDTQYF TRBD2 NA TRBJ2-3 TRBV5-1
TGCGCCAGCAGCCAACCAGGACTAGCGAGGCCCTACGAGCAGTACTTC CASSQPGLARPYEQYF TRBD2 NA TRBJ2-7 TRBV4-1
TGTGCCAGTAGTATTAGTGGGTCGGCTGAAGCTTTCTTT CASSISGSAEAFF NA NA TRBJ1-1 TRBV19
TGTGCCACCAGCAGAGTGAACACCCCTAGCACAGATACGCAGTATTTT CATSRVNTPSTDTQYF NA once TRBJ2-3 TRBV15
TGTGCCAGCAGTGAAGAGGGGGGTAATGAAAAACTGTTTTTT CASSEEGGNEKLFF NA NA TRBJ1-4 TRBV6-1
TGTGCCTGGACCCCGGGACAGTCATACGGCTACACCTTC CAWTPGQSYGYTF TRBD1 NA TRBJ1-2 TRBV30
TGTGCCAGTAGTGATCCGGGACAGAGCTCCGATAAGCAGTTCTTC CASSDPGQSSDKQFF TRBD1 NA TRBJ2-1 TRBV19
TGTGCCAGTAGTCCCGGGACAGGGGGGACCTACGAGCAGTACTTC CASSPGTGGTYEQYF TRBD1 NA TRBJ2-7 TRBV19
TGTGCCACCAGCAGTCCCTACCAGGGGGTCACTGAAGCTTTCTTT CATSSPYQGVTEAFF TRBD1 NA TRBJ1-1 TRBV15
TGCAGTGCTATGCCCGACAGTTACTCTGGGGCCAACGTCCTGACTTTC CSAMPDSYSGANVLTF NA NA TRBJ2-6 TRBV20-1
TGTGCCAGCAGCACGGGACTGACATTAAACAATGAGCAGTTCTTC CASSTGLTLNNEQFF NA NA TRBJ2-1 TRBV5-4
TGTGTCAGCAGCCCCAGCGGGAGCTCCTACGAGCAGTACTTC CVSSPSGSSYEQYF TRBD2 NA TRBJ2-7 TRBV28
TGTGCCAGCAGCTCCCCCTGGAGGGTGCATCAAGAGACCCAGTACTTC CASSSPWRVHQETQYF NA NA TRBJ2-5 TRBV5-5
TGTGCCAGCAGTTTATTCCTAGCGGTCAGCACAGATACGCAGTATTTT CASSLFLAVSTDTQYF TRBD2 once TRBJ2-3 TRBV27
TGTGCCAGCAGCTTAGGTAGCGGGGGGGCCGTGGATACGCAGTATTTT CASSLGSGGAVDTQYF TRBD2 NA TRBJ2-3 TRBV13
TGTGCCAGCGGAAGGACGGGGGAGACCCAGTACTTC CASGRTGETQYF NA NA TRBJ2-5 TRBV11-2
TGTGCCAGTAGTATCTCTAGCGGGGGTCCCTCCTACAATGAGCAGTTCTTC CASSISSGGPSYNEQFF TRBD2 NA TRBJ2-1 TRBV19
TGTGCCATCAGTGAACGACTCTACGAGCAGTACTTC CAISERLYEQYF NA NA TRBJ2-7 TRBV10-3
TGTGCCACCAGCAGAAGGACAGGGGGAGCTAACTATGGCTACACCTTC CATSRRTGGANYGYTF TRBD1 NA TRBJ1-2 TRBV15
TGTGCCAGCAGCCATAGACAGGGGGACACTGAAGCTTTCTTT CASSHRQGDTEAFF TRBD1 NA TRBJ1-1 TRBV7-9
TGCGCCAGCAGCTTGTCCGAGGCTGAAGCTTTCTTT CASSLSEAEAFF NA NA TRBJ1-1 TRBV5-1
TGCGCCAGCAGGGGACTAGCGGTTTCGAACACCGGGGAGCTGTTTTTT CASRGLAVSNTGELFF TRBD2 NA TRBJ2-2 TRBV10-2
TGTGCCAGCAGCGCCAGCAAAATAGCGGGTAACTCCTACGAGCAGTACTTC CASSASKIAGNSYEQYF TRBD2 NA TRBJ2-7 TRBV7-6
TGTGCCAGCAGCACGTCACAGGGGGCTTTGGAAAAACTGTTTTTT CASSTSQGALEKLFF TRBD1 once TRBJ1-4 TRBV7-6
TGTGCCAGCAGCCCCCCGGGGATGGGACCCTACGAGCAGTACTTC CASSPPGMGPYEQYF NA NA TRBJ2-7 TRBV11-2
TGCGCCAGCAGCCAAGATAAGCGGGAGGCCTACACCGGGGAGCTGTTTTTT CASSQDKREAYTGELFF TRBD2 NA TRBJ2-2 TRBV4-1
TGTGCCAGCAGTTTCCTCACCGAGGCAGAGACCACCAAGGGAGACACCGGGGAGCTGTTTTTT CASSFLTEAETTKGDTGELFF NA NA TRBJ2-2 TRBV12-3/TRBV12-4
TGCAGCGTTGAAACAGGGAGAACAGATACGCAGTATTTT CSVETGRTDTQYF NA NA TRBJ2-3 TRBV29-1
TGTGCCAGCAGCTTAGATCCCCGAAGGGGTGTGAATTCACCCCTCCACTTT CASSLDPRRGVNSPLHF NA NA TRBJ1-6 TRBV11-2
TGCGCCAGCAGCCTTCCCCAGGGACAGGGGGCGCGGGAGCAGTACTTC CASSLPQGQGAREQYF TRBD1 NA TRBJ2-7 TRBV5-1
TGCGCCAGCAGCTTGGATGCCACAGATACGCAGTATTTT CASSLDATDTQYF NA once TRBJ2-3 TRBV5-1
TGTGCCAGCAGCTTGAGCAGCGGGAGTGACAATGAGCAGTTCTTC CASSLSSGSDNEQFF TRBD2 NA TRBJ2-1 TRBV7-3
TGCGCCAGCAGCTTGGGGGCAGAGCAATTCTATAATTCACCCCTCCACTTT CASSLGAEQFYNSPLHF NA once TRBJ1-6 TRBV5-1
TGTGCCAGCTCACCCCCGGGAGGGAACACTGAAGCTTTCTTT CASSPPGGNTEAFF NA NA TRBJ1-1 TRBV18
TGTGCCAGCAGTGCTTGGTCCACGGCTAACTATGGCTACACCTTC CASSAWSTANYGYTF NA NA TRBJ1-2 TRBV27
TGTGCCATCAGTGATCGGGGACAGATACAAGAGACCCAGTACTTC CAISDRGQIQETQYF TRBD1 NA TRBJ2-5 TRBV10-3
TGTGCCAGCAGGCACGGACTAGCGGGCGGGGAGCAGTTCTTC CASRHGLAGGEQFF TRBD2 NA TRBJ2-1 TRBV27
TGTGCCAGCAGCTTCGACTACCAGCCCGAGCAGTACTTC CASSFDYQPEQYF NA NA TRBJ2-7 TRBV7-8
TGTGCTAGCAGCTCAGGGACTAGCGGGAGTTACCAAGAGACCCAGTACTTC CASSSGTSGSYQETQYF TRBD2 NA TRBJ2-5 TRBV7-7
TGTGCCAGCAGCAGGGGGACCGGGACAGTCATGTATGGCTACACCTTC CASSRGTGTVMYGYTF TRBD1 NA TRBJ1-2 TRBV7-9
TGTGCCAGCAGCCAGGACAGGGGCCCCCTCTTGAGGCCCTACGAGCAGTACTTC CASSQDRGPLLRPYEQYF TRBD1 few TRBJ2-7 TRBV6-2/TRBV6-3
TGTGCCAGCAGTTCGTTTTTCGGCCGGGACGGCTCCTACGAGCAGTACTTC CASSSFFGRDGSYEQYF NA NA TRBJ2-7 TRBV27
TGCGCCAGCAGCCGAGTGGGGGGAGACTATGGCTACACCTTC CASSRVGGDYGYTF NA NA TRBJ1-2 TRBV4-1
TGTGCTAGTGGTTGGTCCCGGGACAGGGATCCCTACAATGAGCAGTTCTTC CASGWSRDRDPYNEQFF TRBD1 NA TRBJ2-1 TRBV12-5
TGCAGCGTTGAGGAAACAGAGCCCACCATGAACACTGAAGCTTTCTTT CSVEETEPTMNTEAFF NA NA TRBJ1-1 TRBV29-1
TGCAGTGCTCCTCGTTGGACTAGCGGAAAATCCTCCTACGAGCAGTACTTC CSAPRWTSGKSSYEQYF TRBD2 NA TRBJ2-7 TRBV20-1